Below are 21 T cell receptor beta chains sequenced from a single sample in a study of technical replicates of blood from a few donors. Measured with immunoSEQ multiplex PCR; TCRdb has only the in-frame clones, and not every one. The table shows about 83,000 clones, with approximately 92% occurring only once. The sample comprised T cells isolated from PBMCs. All receptors come from a human donor in good health.

The chain employs TRBV6-5 and TRBJ1-1; 10 bases map to TRBD1. J was trimmed by 1 base and V by 7 bases; bases with no gene match: 3. This CDR3 comprises 14 residues. Germline V CDR1 and CDR2: MNHEY, SVGAGI. CDR3 coding DNA: TGTGCCAGCAAGACAGGGGGCCCGAACACTGAAGCTTTCTTT. Amino acid sequence: CASKTGGPNTEAFF.

The table lists this clone with a count of one. This chain joins TRBV2 and TRBJ1-1; D ambiguous. V was cut by 1 base and J by 0 bases, with 15 bases left in between. The V gene's germline CDR1 is SNHLY and CDR2 FYNNEI. The CDR3 is 17 residues long. Here the CDR3 reads CASSEGKARLLNTEAFF. CDR3 in DNA: TGTGCCAGCAGTGAAGGGAAGGCCAGGCTTTTGAACACTGAAGCTTTCTTT.

The chain is built from TRBV25-1 and TRBJ1-5; 8 positions match TRBD1. Trimming at V came to 8 bases and at J to 6 bases, leaving 9 bases not matched to a gene. From germline, CDR1 is MGHDK and CDR2 SYGVNS. The CDR3 loop spans 14 amino acids. The CDR3 DNA reads TGTGCCAGCGAGGCAGGGGGCGAGGGTCAGCCCCAGCATTTT. Protein product: CASEAGGEGQPQHF.

This rearrangement joins TRBV30 to TRBJ1-2; 9 bases are shared with TRBD1. The CDR3 consists of 18 residues. The ends lost 3 bases at V and 3 bases at J; junction bases unmatched: 17. CDR1 is GTSNPN and CDR2 is SVGIG in the germline V gene (reference sequence). CDR3 region: CAWSETYRGRGADYGYTF. Written as DNA, the CDR3 is TGTGCCTGGAGCGAAACCTACAGGGGGCGGGGTGCCGACTATGGCTACACCTTC.

This sequence joins TRBV6-6 and TRBJ2-3, with a weak D call TRBD2 (6 bases). The V end lost 6 bases, the J end lost 5 bases, and 18 bases lay between the germline ends. The germline V gene encodes CDR1 MNHNY and CDR2 SVGAGI (reference sequence). The CDR3 is made up of 15 amino acids. CDR3 protein: CASRVGVAGRDTQYF. Here the CDR3 DNA reads TGTGCCAGCAGGGTGGGGGTGGCCGGGAGAGATACGCAGTATTTT.

The chain employs TRBV4-1 and TRBJ2-3; TRBD1 matches 7 bases. Looked up from germline, CDR1 is MGHRA and CDR2 is YSYEKL. This CDR3 is 14 amino acids long. V lost 8 bases to trimming and J lost 0 bases; unmatched junction nucleotides: 5. The CDR3 is CASGEGASTDTQYF. The DNA of the CDR3 is TGCGCCAGCGGCGAGGGGGCGAGCACAGATACGCAGTATTTT.

The chain carries TRBV4-1 and TRBJ2-4; TRBD2 matches at 12 bases. Germline assignment: CDR1 MGHRA and CDR2 YSYEKL. Germline trimming cut 0 bases from V and 7 bases from J; bases unmatched to any gene: 1. This CDR3 is 15 amino acids long. The CDR3 loop reads CASSQEGLAGNIQYF. Here the CDR3 DNA reads TGCGCCAGCAGCCAAGAAGGACTAGCGGGGAACATTCAGTACTTC.

The V gene is TRBV5-5, the J gene TRBJ2-7; 7 nucleotides line up with TRBD1. The CDR3 length is 14 residues. Germline loops: CDR1 SGHKS, CDR2 YYEKEE (reference sequence). J lost 2 bases, V lost 3 bases, and 5 bases had no gene match. The CDR3, as DNA: TGTGCCAGCAGCTCGGACAGGTATGCCTACGAGCAGTACTTC. It encodes CASSSDRYAYEQYF.

In regard to this clone: Because the CDR3 is missing its conserved closing phenylalanine or tryptophan, this is likely a read error. The limits of the CDR3 on the DNA are not certain, so only TCRdb's listed CDR3 is given. CDR3 sequence: CASSLSGTPQQNV. This sequence joins TRBV28 and TRBJ2-3; TRBD2, the table's D call, lacks a check against the DNA. Termini included, the CDR3 measures 13 amino acids. CDR1 MDHEN and CDR2 SYDVKM come from the germline V gene.

The chain is built from TRBV2 and TRBJ2-7; 11 bases align to TRBD1. Germline CDR1 is SNHLY and CDR2 is FYNNEI. The CDR3 runs 14 residues. The V gene end was trimmed by 4 bases and the J gene end by 9 bases; junction bases not matched to a gene: 8. In nucleotides, the CDR3 is TGTGCCAGCAGTGGGGGACAGGGGGATGTTGGGCAGTACTTC. It encodes CASSGGQGDVGQYF.

The chain recombines TRBV4-1 with TRBJ1-1; D perhaps matches TRBD1 (6 bases). The CDR3 is made up of 13 amino acids. The germline V and J ends were trimmed by 1 base and 10 bases, with 13 bases remaining between them. CDR1 is MGHRA and CDR2 is YSYEKL in the germline V gene. The CDR3 loop is CASSQGRGGGAFF. CDR3 coding DNA: TGCGCCAGCAGCCAAGGTCGAGGGGGGGGAGCTTTCTTT.

V usage is TRBV4-2 and J usage is TRBJ2-7, with TRBD2 identical over 8 bases. Germline trimming cut 1 base from V and 4 bases from J; bases unmatched to any gene: 6. The CDR3 extends over 15 amino acids. Germline CDR1 LGHNA, CDR2 YNFKEQ. Here the CDR3 reads CASSQAGGPSYEQYF. CDR3 DNA sequence: TGTGCCAGCAGCCAAGCGGGGGGGCCCTCGTACGAGCAGTACTTC.

The chain joins TRBV29-1 to TRBJ1-2; D perhaps matches TRBD1 (5 bases). The germline gives CDR1 SQVTM, CDR2 ANQGSEA. The V gene lost 7 bases and the J gene lost 2 bases, with 17 bases spanning the gap. This CDR3 contains 14 residues. The CDR3 region has the DNA TGCAGCGCTCGAAAGACAGAGATAAACTATGGCTACACCTTC. Its protein product is CSARKTEINYGYTF.

This clone showed up just once. The CDR3 loop is CASSERTGGDNNEQFF. CDR3 sequence (DNA): TGTGCCAGCAGCGAGCGGACAGGGGGCGATAACAATGAGCAGTTCTTC. This chain joins TRBV13 and TRBJ2-1; 11 nucleotides align to TRBD1. With 5 bases clipped from V and 5 bases from J, the junction kept 8 bases outside the gene matches. The CDR3 totals 16 residues. Looked up from germline, CDR1 is PRHDT and CDR2 is FYEKMQ (reference sequence).

This sequence joins TRBV9 and TRBJ2-1; 8 nucleotides agree with TRBD2. The length of the CDR3 is 17 residues. J was trimmed by 7 bases and V by 0 bases; bases with no gene match: 12. Germline V CDR1 and CDR2: SGDLS, YYNGEE. The CDR3: CASSVGGGLVYFNEQFF. The CDR3 DNA reads TGTGCCAGCAGCGTAGGAGGGGGACTAGTTTATTTTAATGAGCAGTTCTTC.

The V call is TRBV30, the J call TRBJ1-2; D gene uncertain. This CDR3 region has 14 residues. Trimming stripped 7 bases from V and 5 bases from J, with 20 bases between. Germline V CDR1 and CDR2: GTSNPN, SVGIG (reference sequence). The CDR3 loop reads CAYSQEGPVYGYTF. CDR3 nucleotides: TGTGCCTATAGTCAAGAGGGCCCTGTATATGGCTACACCTTC.

This chain connects TRBV9 to TRBJ2-5; 8 nucleotides line up with TRBD2. This CDR3 region has 14 residues. V trimming: 3 bases; J trimming: 5 bases; junction bases outside the gene matches: 6. The germline gives CDR1 SGDLS, CDR2 YYNGEE. The CDR3, as DNA: TGTGCCAGCAGCGCCGGGGGGGGCTGGGAGACCCAGTACTTC. Translating it yields CASSAGGGWETQYF.

This rearrangement joins TRBV11-3 to TRBJ1-5; 8 bases align to TRBD1. There are 16 residues in the CDR3. CDR1 and CDR2 from the germline V gene are SGHNT and YENEEA. The J segment lost 8 bases and the V segment lost 0 bases, leaving 9 bases of the junction unmatched. In DNA, the CDR3 is TGTGCCAGCAGCTTAGATCTCAGGACAGGGATCAAGCCCCAGCATTTT. This translates into CASSLDLRTGIKPQHF.

The rearrangement joins TRBV5-4 to TRBJ2-1; D might be TRBD1 (6 bases). The V end was cut by 2 bases, the J end by 8 bases, with 11 bases between. The germline V gene has CDR1 SGHNT and CDR2 YYREEE (reference sequence). This CDR3 comprises 13 residues. In DNA form, the CDR3 reads TGTGCCAGCAGCTTAGGGGGAAAATATGAGCAGTTCTTC. This translates into CASSLGGKYEQFF. The full variable domain, completed using reference TRBV5-4 and TRBJ2-1, is ETGVTQSPTHLIKTRGQQVTLRCSSQSGHNTVSWYQQALGQGPQFIFQYYREEENGRGNFPPRFSGLQFPNYSSELNVNALELDDSALYLCASSLGGKYEQFFGPGTRLTVL.

The rearrangement links TRBV6-4 to TRBJ2-1; weak D call: TRBD1 (6 bases). CDR3 length: 13 amino acids. V lost 2 bases, J lost 5 bases, and 7 bases lay in between. Per germline, CDR1 MRHNA and CDR2 SNTAGT. CDR3: CASSDRDNNEQFF. CDR3 DNA: TGTGCCAGCAGTGACCGGGACAACAATGAGCAGTTCTTC.

The chain is built from TRBV29-1 and TRBJ2-5; maybe TRBD2 (6 bases). V lost 0 bases, J lost 10 bases, and 27 bases lay in between. This CDR3 has 17 amino acids. Germline assignment: CDR1 SQVTM and CDR2 ANQGSEA. Written as DNA, the CDR3 is TGCAGCGTTGAAGATTTAGGGTGGCTAGCGTCCAGGGAAGTCCAGTACTTC. It encodes CSVEDLGWLASREVQYF.